Presented here are 20 T cell receptor beta chains from one specimen sequenced in a study of T cell repertoires in cytomegalovirus infection. No antigens are known for them. TCRdb fed the reads into MiXCR, producing one record per CDR3 protein. The data contain around 750,000 distinct CDR3 sequences, around a third of them singletons. The sequencing here drew on cultured CD8+ T cells from PBMCs, taken from culture after CMV antigen stimulation. These receptors originate from a human donor in good health (CMV status not recorded). Some clones in this sample may be carry-over from other donors' samples.

The sample holds many counts of this clonotype. The chain uses TRBV6-1 and TRBJ1-5; D call uncertain. Germline values: CDR1 MNHNS, CDR2 SASEGT. Trimming left V 7 bases short and J 3 bases short, with 16 bases between. CDR3 length: 15 residues. This CDR3 is CASIHRRSSNQPQHF. CDR3 DNA sequence: TGTGCCAGCATTCATAGACGCAGTTCCAATCAGCCCCAGCATTTT.

This clonotype has more than one count but fewer than ten. The CDR3 coding sequence is TGCGCCAGCGGTCTCGGACAGGGGAACACCGGGGAGCTGTTTTTT. This codes for CASGLGQGNTGELFF. The chain couples TRBV4-1 to TRBJ2-2, with 8 bases identical to TRBD1. CDR1 is MGHRA, CDR2 YSYEKL, per germline. The CDR3 extends over 15 amino acids. J was trimmed by 1 base and V by 8 bases; bases with no gene match: 6.

For this clonotype: A read error may produce the germline difference seen at one junction end. This sequence joins TRBV5-4 and TRBJ2-2, with D possibly TRBD2 on 5 matching bases. This CDR3 region has 14 residues. CDR1 is SGHNT and CDR2 is YYREEE in the germline V gene (reference sequence). The CDR3 bases are TGTGCCAGCACTTCCGGGGTTGTCACCGGGGAGCGGTTTTTT. Protein product: CASTSGVVTGERFF.

The sample holds many counts of this clonotype. The chain joins TRBV12-3 or TRBV12-4 to TRBJ2-7; TRBD1 or TRBD2 may be the D gene (5 bases each). This CDR3 has 16 amino acids. Trimming pared 3 bases from V and 6 bases from J, leaving 21 bases between. The CDR3 DNA reads TGTGCCAGCAGTTTGAGGGGCCGTCGCTACGTCTCCGAGCAGTACGTC. Translated: CASSLRGRRYVSEQYV.

The genes are TRBV6-5 and TRBJ2-1; 10 bases are a match to TRBD1. Looked up from germline, CDR1 is MNHEY and CDR2 is SVGAGI. V was pared by 4 bases and J by 8 bases, with 11 bases of the junction left unmatched. The CDR3 sequence is 16 residues long. CDR3 in amino acids: CASSSGGQGPPHEQFF. CDR3 sequence (DNA): TGTGCCAGCAGTTCCGGGGGACAGGGGCCCCCCCATGAGCAGTTCTTC.

This clonotype was observed a handful of times. The V gene is TRBV10-3, the J gene TRBJ2-7; TRBD1 or TRBD2 may be the D gene (6 bases each). Germline CDR1 is ENHRY and CDR2 is SYGVKD. The CDR3 is 10 residues long. V lost 8 bases, J lost 8 bases, and 10 bases lay in between. CDR3 amino acids: CAIGGGKQYF. CDR3 in DNA: TGTGCCATCGGAGGGGGGAAGCAGTACTTC.

In its sample, this clonotype was seen many times. The rearrangement joins TRBV24-1 to TRBJ1-1; D gene ambiguous. Trimming took off 4 bases at V and 5 bases at J, with 16 bases between the two ends. Germline-derived CDR1 and CDR2 are KGHDR and SFDVKD. The CDR3 spans 15 residues. CDR3 nucleotides: TGTGCCACCAGTGACCCACACGGCCTGGGGACTGAAGCTTTCTTT. Encoded protein: CATSDPHGLGTEAFF.

V gene TRBV6-2 or TRBV6-3 combines with J gene TRBJ2-5; TRBD2 matches at 7 bases. The V gene's germline CDR1 is MNHEY and CDR2 SVGEGT. V shed 2 bases and J 5 bases; nucleotides not matched to a gene: 14. The CDR3 length is 17 residues. CDR3 sequence: CASSYAGLVRMGETQYF. Here the CDR3 DNA reads TGTGCCAGCAGTTACGCCGGACTAGTCCGGATGGGCGAGACCCAGTACTTC.

The V call is TRBV15, the J call TRBJ2-3, with 11 bases fitting TRBD2. Germline V gives CDR1 LNHNV, CDR2 YYDKDF (reference sequence). The CDR3 totals 16 residues. V trimming: 3 bases; J trimming: 5 bases; junction bases outside the gene matches: 7. The CDR3 nucleotides read TGTGCCACCAGCAGTACTATAGCGGGGGGGATAGATACGCAGTATTTT. It codes for CATSSTIAGGIDTQYF.

The chain carries TRBV20-1 and TRBJ1-5; D perhaps matches TRBD1 (6 bases). Germline lookup yields CDR1 DFQATT and CDR2 SNEGSKA (reference sequence). V was pared by 8 bases and J by 5 bases, with 22 bases between. The CDR3 has 15 residues. The CDR3: CSTNRRLGADQPQHF. The CDR3 DNA sequence: TGCAGTACTAATAGGCGGTTGGGGGCCGATCAGCCCCAGCATTTT.

The gene calls are TRBV12-3 or TRBV12-4 and TRBJ1-2; TRBD1 matches 12 bases. The V gene end was trimmed by 6 bases and the J gene end by 3 bases; junction bases not matched to a gene: 11. This CDR3 has 17 residues. CDR3 sequence (DNA): TGTGCCAGCAGCCCCGGGACAGGGGGCGCGATCGACTATGGCTACACCTTC. Translating it yields CASSPGTGGAIDYGYTF.

This clonotype was counted only a few times. The gene calls are TRBV6-6 and TRBJ1-1; D gene uncertain. The CDR3 covers 14 residues. Trimming took 2 bases from V and 3 from J, leaving 10 bases between them. In germline, CDR1 is MNHNY, CDR2 SVGAGI (reference sequence). The CDR3 sequence is CASSYEVLDTEAFF. In DNA form, the CDR3 reads TGTGCCAGCAGTTACGAGGTATTGGACACTGAAGCTTTCTTT.

The V gene is TRBV12-5, the J gene TRBJ1-4, with 11 bases matching TRBD1. The CDR3 has 14 residues. V lost 8 bases, J lost 8 bases, and 7 bases stayed unmatched. Germline CDR1 is LGHNT and CDR2 is FRNRAP. DNA of the CDR3: TGTGCTAGTTTCCCCGGGACAGGGGGGGAAAAACTGTTTTTT. Translated, it gives CASFPGTGGEKLFF.

V and J are TRBV11-2 and TRBJ2-1, with TRBD2 matching over 11 bases. Trimming took 7 bases from V and 0 from J; bases not matched to a gene: 5. The germline V gene has CDR1 SGHAT and CDR2 FQNNGV. The CDR3 contains 16 residues. In DNA, the CDR3 is TGTGCCAGCAACGCCGGGACTAGCGGCTCCTACAATGAGCAGTTCTTC. This sequence encodes CASNAGTSGSYNEQFF.

CDR3 region: CASSPQGCDQPQHF. For the CDR3, the DNA is TGTGCCAGCAGTCCCCAGGGATGCGATCAGCCCCAGCATTTT. This chain uses TRBV6-8 with TRBJ1-5; D perhaps matches TRBD1 (5 bases). The CDR3 has 14 amino acids. V lost 5 bases, J lost 5 bases, and 13 bases lay in between. From germline, CDR1 is MNHGY and CDR2 SAAAGT.

In its sample, this clonotype was seen a few times. V usage is TRBV29-1 and J usage is TRBJ2-6; D is perhaps TRBD1 (6 bases). V lost 1 base and J 4 bases, leaving 20 bases between the germline ends. The germline CDR1 and CDR2 sequences are SQVTM and ANQGSEA. This CDR3 is 18 amino acids long. CDR3 protein: CSVEAGHSSFPGANVLTF. CDR3 in DNA: TGCAGCGTTGAAGCGGGACATTCATCCTTCCCCGGGGCCAACGTCCTGACTTTC.

The chain combines TRBV19 with TRBJ1-5, with D perhaps TRBD1 (5 bases). Germline lookup yields CDR1 LNHDA and CDR2 SQIVND (reference sequence). V dropped 8 bases and J dropped 6 bases, with 14 bases sitting between them. The CDR3 spans 13 residues. The CDR3 nucleotides read TGTGCCAGTTGGGGCGCCCCCGGTCAGCCCCAGCATTTT. Translation gives CASWGAPGQPQHF.

A few counts support this clonotype. The chain has TRBV7-6 and TRBJ2-3; 8 bases line up with TRBD2. Germline CDR1 SGHVS, CDR2 FNYEAQ. After removal of 5 bases from V and 4 bases from J, the junction contained 5 bases not matched to a gene. This CDR3 is 14 amino acids long. DNA for the CDR3: TGTGCCAGCAGCATGACGGGGGGGCCAGATACGCAGTATTTT. Amino acid sequence: CASSMTGGPDTQYF.

The genes are TRBV9 and TRBJ2-5, with D maybe TRBD1 (6 bases). Germline loops: CDR1 SGDLS, CDR2 YYNGEE. V lost 4 bases and J lost 2, with 15 bases in between. This CDR3 comprises 15 residues. The chain's CDR3 is CASSSSGTPQETQYF. The CDR3 DNA reads TGTGCCAGCAGCTCCTCCGGGACACCTCAAGAGACCCAGTACTTC.

V gene TRBV4-1 combines with J gene TRBJ1-6; 9 nucleotides match TRBD1. The J segment lost 10 bases and the V segment lost 0 bases, leaving 4 bases of the junction unmatched. The CDR3 spans 15 residues. Germline CDR1 reads MGHRA; CDR2 reads YSYEKL. The CDR3 spells CASSQDGTGQSPLHF. The DNA for the CDR3 is TGCGCCAGCAGCCAAGATGGGACAGGGCAATCACCCCTCCACTTT.